A single sample gave rise to the 9 T cell receptor beta chains below, sequenced in a study of cytomegalovirus exposure and HLA in healthy donors. Primers for the PCR totalled 60 Vbeta and 13 Jbeta. Sequencing used immunoSEQ multiplex PCR; TCRdb keeps in-frame clones, though not all of them. The repertoire includes about 130,000 clones, approximately 85% of them detected once, and around 1.7% sits in the top ten. The sequenced sample was PBMCs. These receptors were collected from a boy between 5 and 17 years old in good health and CMV-seronegative.

This clone was detected a few times. V usage is TRBV5-1 and J usage is TRBJ2-7, with 7 bases identical to TRBD2. Trimming removed 0 bases from V and 5 bases from J; junction bases left unmatched: 11. The CDR3 runs to 16 residues. The germline V gene encodes CDR1 SGHRS and CDR2 YFSETQ. The DNA of the CDR3 is TGCGCCAGCAGCTTGGGGGCGGGAGCGTTTGTCGACGAGCAGTACTTC. This translates into CASSLGAGAFVDEQYF.

This rearrangement joins TRBV19 to TRBJ1-1; TRBD1 matches at 8 bases. Per germline, CDR1 LNHDA and CDR2 SQIVND (reference sequence). CDR3 length equals 17 residues. Trimming at V came to 4 bases and at J to 7 bases, leaving 17 bases not matched to a gene. The CDR3 sequence is CASSRDGTGIILSEAFF. The DNA for the CDR3 is TGTGCCAGTAGTAGGGATGGGACAGGTATAATTCTGAGTGAAGCTTTCTTT.

This clone was seen a handful of times. J is TRBJ2-7 and V is TRBV4-1; 7 bases match TRBD2. Losses at the gene ends were 0 bases for V and 2 bases for J; bases not matched to a gene: 1. CDR3 size: 14 residues. CDR1 is MGHRA, CDR2 YSYEKL, per germline. The CDR3 bases are TGCGCCAGCAGCCAAGAGGGGGGGACCTACGAGCAGTACTTC. It yields the protein CASSQEGGTYEQYF.

CDR3 loop: CASGSDSSGNTIYF. The CDR3 nucleotides are TGTGCCAGCGGCTCGGACAGCTCTGGAAACACCATATATTTT. The V call is TRBV25-1, the J call TRBJ1-3; possible D gene TRBD1, 6 bases. V was pared by 8 bases and J by 0 bases, with 11 bases between. Germline V lookup: CDR1 MGHDK, CDR2 SYGVNS. This CDR3 is 14 amino acids long.

V gene TRBV25-1 combines with J gene TRBJ2-1, with TRBD2 matching over 14 bases. This CDR3 has 14 amino acids. The V gene's germline CDR1 is MGHDK and CDR2 SYGVNS. V gave up 4 bases and J gave up 10 bases; unmatched junction bases: 3. CDR3 region: CASSVTSGRDEQFF. In nucleotides, the CDR3 is TGTGCCAGCAGTGTGACTAGCGGGAGGGACGAGCAGTTCTTC.

This rearrangement joins TRBV7-9 to TRBJ2-3; tentatively, D is TRBD1 (6 bases). From germline, CDR1 is SEHNR and CDR2 FQNEAQ (reference sequence). This CDR3 spans 13 amino acids. V shed 3 bases and J shed 5 bases, with 9 bases lying between them. CDR3 DNA: TGTGCCAGCAGCTTGCAGGGGCAAGATACGCAGTATTTT. This translates into CASSLQGQDTQYF.

The V gene is TRBV5-1, the J gene TRBJ2-2; a possible D gene is TRBD2 (5 bases). The V gene lost 5 bases and the J gene lost 5 bases, with 13 bases spanning the gap. Germline CDR1 is SGHRS and CDR2 is YFSETQ. The CDR3 spans 14 residues. The CDR3 nucleotides read TGCGCCAGCAGGGTGAGGGTCGTAACCGGGGAGCTGTTTTTT. Translating it yields CASRVRVVTGELFF.

The J gene is TRBJ2-7, the V gene TRBV25-1; D is possibly TRBD2 (6 bases). Per the germline V gene, CDR1 is MGHDK and CDR2 is SYGVNS. The CDR3 is 14 amino acids. V gave up 6 bases and J gave up 1 base, with 13 bases separating them. The chain's CDR3 is CASRGGGGSYEQYF. DNA for the CDR3: TGTGCCAGCAGGGGGGGTGGGGGTTCCTACGAGCAGTACTTC.

This chain joins TRBV7-9 and TRBJ2-6; possible D gene TRBD2, 6 bases. The CDR3 has 18 amino acids. Per the germline V gene, CDR1 is SEHNR and CDR2 is FQNEAQ (reference sequence). V lost 1 base, J lost 0 bases, and 13 bases lay in between. CDR3 in DNA: TGTGCCAGCAGCTTAGGCGGGGTCCAGGGCTCTGGGGCCAACGTCCTGACTTTC. It specifies CASSLGGVQGSGANVLTF.